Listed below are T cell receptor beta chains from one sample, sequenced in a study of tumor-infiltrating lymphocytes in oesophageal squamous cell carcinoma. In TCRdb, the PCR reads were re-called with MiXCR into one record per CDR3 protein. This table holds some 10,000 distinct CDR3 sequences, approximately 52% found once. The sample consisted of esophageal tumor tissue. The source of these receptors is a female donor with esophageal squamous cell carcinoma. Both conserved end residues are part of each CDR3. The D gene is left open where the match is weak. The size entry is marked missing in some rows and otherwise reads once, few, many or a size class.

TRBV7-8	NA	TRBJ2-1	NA	CASSLNRQWYNEQFF	TGTGCCAGCAGCTTAAATCGACAGTGGTACAATGAGCAGTTCTTC
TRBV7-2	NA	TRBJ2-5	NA	CASSFSENRVGEQYF	TGTGCCAGCAGCTTTTCGGAAAACAGGGTAGGGGAGCAGTACTTC
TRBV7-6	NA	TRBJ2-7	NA	CASSRLDSPSYEQYF	TGTGCCAGCAGCCGACTAGATTCTCCCTCCTACGAGCAGTACTTC
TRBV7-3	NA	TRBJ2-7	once	CASSLTRVAGSSYNEQYF	TGTGCCAGCAGCTTAACCCGGGTGGCTGGGAGCTCCTACAATGAGCAGTACTTC
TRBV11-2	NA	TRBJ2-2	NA	CASRYLMNTGELFF	TGTGCCAGCAGATACTTAATGAACACCGGGGAGCTGTTTTTT
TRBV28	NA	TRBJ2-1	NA	CASSLSGWVDAYNEQFF	TGTGCCAGCAGTTTATCTGGGTGGGTCGATGCCTACAATGAGCAGTTCTTC
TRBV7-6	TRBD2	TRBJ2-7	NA	CASSSLAGNYEQYF	TGTGCCAGCAGCTCACTAGCGGGGAACTACGAGCAGTACTTC
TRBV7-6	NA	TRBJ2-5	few	CASSLGQIRKETQYF	TGTGCCAGCAGCTTAGGACAAATAAGGAAAGAGACCCAGTACTTC
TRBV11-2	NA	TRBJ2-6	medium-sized	CASSSFSGANVLTF	TGTGCCAGCAGCTCCTTCTCGGGGGCCAACGTCCTGACTTTC
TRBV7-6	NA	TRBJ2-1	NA	CASSLVGPEQFF	TGTGCCAGCAGCTTAGTAGGGCCAGAGCAGTTCTTC
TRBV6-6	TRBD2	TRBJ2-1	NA	CASSTGTSWFNEQFF	TGTGCCAGCAGTACCGGGACTAGTTGGTTTAATGAGCAGTTCTTC
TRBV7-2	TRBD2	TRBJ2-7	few	CASSLTSGRIDEQYF	TGTGCCAGCAGCTTAACTAGCGGGAGGATCGATGAGCAGTACTTC
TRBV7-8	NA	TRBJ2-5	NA	CASSLSGGAGETQYF	TGTGCCAGCAGCTTATCAGGCGGGGCGGGAGAGACCCAGTACTTC
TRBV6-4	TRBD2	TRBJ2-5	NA	CASSEGTSGSHEQYF	TGTGCCAGCAGTGAAGGGACTAGCGGGAGCCATGAGCAGTACTTC
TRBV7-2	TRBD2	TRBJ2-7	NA	CASSISSGNTNSYEQYF	TGTGCCAGCAGCATAAGTAGCGGGAACACGAATTCCTACGAGCAGTACTTC
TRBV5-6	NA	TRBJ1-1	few	CASSLVLDSRAFF	TGTGCCAGCAGCTTAGTCTTGGACAGTCGAGCTTTCTTT
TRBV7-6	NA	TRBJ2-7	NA	CASSTDFYNEQYF	TGTGCTAGCAGCACAGACTTTTACAATGAGCAGTACTTC
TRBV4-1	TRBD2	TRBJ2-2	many	CASSQDPAGGSGGELFF	TGCGCCAGCAGCCAAGACCCAGCGGGGGGCTCCGGGGGGGAGCTGTTTTTT
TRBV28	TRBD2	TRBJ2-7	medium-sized	CASAIAGSSYEQYF	TGTGCCAGTGCGATAGCGGGGTCCTCCTACGAGCAGTACTTC
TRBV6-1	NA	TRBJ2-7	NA	CASSYSVSYEQYF	TGTGCCAGCAGTTACAGCGTATCCTACGAGCAGTACTTC
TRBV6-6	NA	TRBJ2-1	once	CASNGGASYNEQFF	TGTGCCAGCAATGGGGGCGCCTCCTACAATGAGCAGTTCTTC
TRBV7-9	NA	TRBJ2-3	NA	CASRRGVGSPSTDTQYF	TGTGCCAGCAGAAGGGGGGTCGGCAGCCCTAGCACAGATACGCAGTATTTT
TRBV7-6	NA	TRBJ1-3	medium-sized	CASSLYGRENTIYF	TGTGCCAGCAGCTTATATGGCAGGGAAAACACCATATATTTT
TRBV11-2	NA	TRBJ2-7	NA	CASSPSQSLYNEQYF	TGTGCCAGCAGCCCGAGTCAGTCACTCTACAATGAGCAGTACTTC
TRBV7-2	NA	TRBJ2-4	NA	CASSPRQGAKNIQYF	TGTGCCAGCAGCCCCCGCCAGGGAGCCAAAAACATTCAGTACTTC
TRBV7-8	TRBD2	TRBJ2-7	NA	CASSLAGGGTYEQYF	TGTGCCAGCAGCTTAGCAGGCGGGGGGACCTACGAGCAGTACTTC
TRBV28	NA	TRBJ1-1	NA	CASSLDWGRGEAFF	TGTGCCAGCAGTTTGGACTGGGGGAGAGGTGAAGCTTTCTTT
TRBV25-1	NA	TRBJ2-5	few	CASNMGSAETQYF	TGTGCCAGCAATATGGGGTCGGCAGAGACCCAGTACTTC
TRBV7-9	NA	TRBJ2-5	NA	CASSLSLGREETQYF	TGTGCCAGCAGCTTATCTTTGGGCCGCGAAGAGACCCAGTACTTC
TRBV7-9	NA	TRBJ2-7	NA	CASSLDPAANEQYF	TGTGCCAGCAGCTTAGATCCGGCGGCCAATGAGCAGTACTTC
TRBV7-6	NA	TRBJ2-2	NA	CASSLAQNTGELFF	TGTGCCAGCAGCTTAGCGCAGAACACCGGGGAGCTGTTTTTT
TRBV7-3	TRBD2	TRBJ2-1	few	CASSLTSPSGNEQFF	TGTGCCAGCAGCTTAACCTCCCCTAGCGGCAATGAGCAGTTCTTC
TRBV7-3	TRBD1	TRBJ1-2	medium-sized	CASSPGQLGGGYTF	TGTGCCAGCAGCCCGGGACAGTTGGGAGGTGGCTACACCTTC
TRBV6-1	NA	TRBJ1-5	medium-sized	CASSEAGNNQPQHF	TGTGCCAGCAGTGAAGCCGGGAACAATCAGCCCCAGCATTTT
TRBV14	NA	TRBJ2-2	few	CASSTPSRVGELFF	TGTGCCAGCAGCACCCCTAGCAGGGTTGGGGAGCTGTTTTTT
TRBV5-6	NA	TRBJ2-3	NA	CASRDQGRSTDTQYF	TGTGCCAGCAGGGACCAGGGTCGAAGCACAGATACGCAGTATTTT
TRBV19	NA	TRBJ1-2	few	CASGRGYTF	TGTGCCAGTGGACGTGGCTACACCTTC
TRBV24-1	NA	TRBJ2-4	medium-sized	CATSSLAKNIQYF	TGTGCCACCAGTAGTCTAGCCAAAAACATTCAGTACTTC
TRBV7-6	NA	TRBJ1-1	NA	CASSLSTQLDTEAFF	TGTGCCAGCAGCTTATCCACTCAGTTGGACACTGAAGCTTTCTTT
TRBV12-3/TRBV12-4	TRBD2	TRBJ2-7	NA	CASSPWTSGGPGNEQYF	TGTGCCAGCAGTCCTTGGACTAGCGGGGGGCCTGGTAATGAGCAGTACTTC
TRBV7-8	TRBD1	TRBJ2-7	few	CASSLEALDRGYEQYF	TGTGCCAGCAGCTTAGAAGCCTTGGACAGGGGTTACGAGCAGTACTTC
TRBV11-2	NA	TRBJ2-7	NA	CASSLDGGREQYF	TGTGCCAGCAGCTTAGACGGTGGGCGCGAGCAGTACTTC
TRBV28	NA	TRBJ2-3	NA	CASSFIDTQYF	TGTGCCAGCAGTTTTATAGATACGCAGTATTTT
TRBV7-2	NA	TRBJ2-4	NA	CASSLSQGGEQYF	TGTGCCAGCAGCTTATCTCAGGGCGGAGAGCAGTACTTC
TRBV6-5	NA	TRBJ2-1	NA	CASSADRAGDTVSRLF	TGTGCCAGCAGTGCAGACCGCGCCGGGGACACCGTTAGTCGACTCTTC
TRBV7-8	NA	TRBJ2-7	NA	CASSLGGSGSAYEQYF	TGTGCCAGCAGCTTAGGGGGATCAGGGTCAGCCTACGAGCAGTACTTC
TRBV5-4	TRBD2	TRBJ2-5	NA	CASSFRLAGGTYNEQYF	TGTGCCAGCAGCTTCCGACTAGCGGGGGGCACCTACAATGAGCAGTACTTC
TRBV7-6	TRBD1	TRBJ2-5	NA	CASSLVGRGLETQYF	TGTGCCAGCAGCTTAGTCGGCAGGGGGCTCGAGACCCAGTACTTC
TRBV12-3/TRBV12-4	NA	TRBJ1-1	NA	CASSFGRMNTEAFF	TGTGCCAGCAGCTTCGGCAGGATGAACACTGAAGCTTTCTTT
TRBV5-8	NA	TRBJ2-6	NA	CASSLAGSSFSTANVLTF	TGTGCCAGCAGCTTGGCCGGCAGTTCTTTTTCGACCGCCAACGTCCTGACTTTC
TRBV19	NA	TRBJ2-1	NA	CASSIMGNEQFF	TGTGCCAGTAGTATCATGGGAAATGAGCAGTTCTTC